Presented here are 8 T cell receptor beta chains from one specimen sequenced in a study of blood T cells in healthy people across ages. A second PCR, run for about 7 to 11 cycles, used a sample-barcoded 5' primer plus a J-beta primer mix. TCRdb reprocessed the 5' RACE reads with MiXCR, giving one entry per CDR3 protein. The sample shows fewer than 2,000,000 distinct CDR3 sequences, about 35% of them seen only once. Sequences were obtained from blood. The receptors were gathered from a woman in her twenties or thirties in good health.

As regards this clonotype: The junction does not match germline at one end; this may be a read error. The V call is TRBV13, the J call TRBJ1-2; a possible D gene is TRBD1 (5 bases). Germline CDR1 is PRHDT and CDR2 is FYEKMQ (reference sequence). The CDR3 totals 13 residues. The CDR3 nucleotides are TGTGCCAGCAGCCGGGACGGCGGCTATGGCTATACCTTC. Protein: CASSRDGGYGYTF.

The V gene is TRBV4-1, the J gene TRBJ2-4; maybe TRBD1 (7 bases). The length of the CDR3 is 20 residues. From germline, CDR1 is MGHRA and CDR2 YSYEKL. V was pared by 1 base and J by 5 bases, with 27 bases between. The CDR3 reads CASSQVWDSRTPSGENIQYF. The DNA for the CDR3 is TGCGCCAGCAGCCAAGTATGGGACAGTCGAACCCCTTCGGGGGAAAACATTCAGTACTTC.

This clonotype was recorded only once. The chain uses TRBV2 and TRBJ2-1; D is undetermined. Trimming left V 6 bases short and J 0 bases short, with 15 bases between. Looked up from germline, CDR1 is SNHLY and CDR2 is FYNNEI. This CDR3 spans 16 amino acids. CDR3 DNA sequence: TGTGCCAGCAGCACCCTAACCCCAAGCTCCTACAATGAGCAGTTCTTC. This codes for CASSTLTPSSYNEQFF.

The V gene is TRBV5-1, the J gene TRBJ1-6; tentative D call: TRBD1 (5 bases). Germline assignment: CDR1 SGHRS and CDR2 YFSETQ. This CDR3 is 12 amino acids long. V gave up 0 bases and J gave up 12 bases, with 7 bases separating them. CDR3 protein: CASSLVGEPLHF. The DNA for the CDR3 is TGCGCCAGCAGCTTGGTGGGGGAACCCCTCCACTTT.

This clonotype was found a few times. A much larger clonotype is one base distant, so this may be a read error. V gene TRBV24-1 combines with J gene TRBJ2-3; tentative D call: TRBD1 (6 bases). In germline, CDR1 is KGHDR, CDR2 SFDVKD. There are 16 residues in the CDR3. V dropped 3 bases and J dropped 6 bases, with 18 bases sitting between them. The CDR3 loop reads CATSDPQGKRWDTQYF. As DNA, the CDR3 is TGTGCCACCAGTGATCCTCAGGGGAAAAGGTGGGATACGCAGTATTTT.

The V call is TRBV27, the J call TRBJ2-7; D not resolved. CDR3 size: 11 residues. Germline V lookup: CDR1 MNHEY, CDR2 SMNVEV (reference sequence). The V end was cut by 6 bases, the J end by 5 bases, with 8 bases between. For the CDR3, the DNA is TGTGCCAGCAGGGGGTTGCACGAGCAGTACTTC. As protein: CASRGLHEQYF.

This clonotype appeared a few times. The chain uses TRBV14 and TRBJ2-1; D perhaps matches TRBD2 (7 bases). The CDR3 runs 17 residues. CDR1 and CDR2 (germline): SGHDN, FVKESK. With 1 base removed from V and 6 bases from J, the gap between germline ends came to 19 bases. This CDR3 reads CASSQGGPGGLGNEQFF. The CDR3 region has the DNA TGTGCCAGCAGCCAAGGAGGACCGGGGGGCCTGGGCAATGAGCAGTTCTTC.

The rearrangement uses TRBV5-5 and TRBJ2-3, with 13 bases identical to TRBD2. The CDR3 has 16 amino acids. Looked up from germline, CDR1 is SGHKS and CDR2 is YYEKEE (reference sequence). The J segment lost 5 bases and the V segment lost 4 bases, leaving 7 bases of the junction unmatched. The DNA for the CDR3 is TGTGCCAGCAGCAGAGGACTAGCGGGGGTGAGAGATACGCAGTATTTT. It is translated as CASSRGLAGVRDTQYF.